This T cell receptor (beta chain) came from a study of T cell changes during pregnancy in multiple sclerosis. CDR3 length: 17 amino acids. Germline trimming cut 4 bases from V and 1 base from J; bases unmatched to any gene: 4. From germline, CDR1 is MNHEY and CDR2 SMNVEV (reference sequence). Sequencing was performed with immunoSEQ multiplex PCR; in TCRdb, only in-frame clones are kept and a portion is missing. The repertoire holds 45,000 to 70,000 clones, with 92% as singletons. The receptor's source is a female donor with multiple sclerosis, enrolled in a pregnancy study. The source was CD4+ T cells from peripheral blood mononuclear cells, collected in the second trimester of pregnancy. The chain carries TRBV27 and TRBJ2-2; 12 positions match TRBD2. CDR3 in DNA: TGTGCCAGCAGTTCATCTAGCGGGGGGGTGAACACCGGGGAGCTGTTTTTT. Translation gives CASSSSSGGVNTGELFF.